This T cell receptor beta chain is drawn from a study of blood T cell repertoires in COVID-19 (dated by TCRdb to about 2020). Regarding the research as a whole: Collaborator samples came from the United States, Italy and Spain and covered acute and convalescent phases of COVID-19. The material from the prospective study consisted of cDNA or gDNA derived from T cells, B-cell-depleted T cells, or PBMCs. Subjects who had been exposed to COVID-19, were actively infected with it, or had recovered from it provided the deeply sampled blood TCRbeta repertoires that made up the dataset. The repertoires were released in a freely available public database intended as a resource for research on the immune response to SARS-CoV-2. The samples were drawn from the first 160 participants of the ongoing ImmuneRACE study and from over a thousand subjects provided by 6 global collaborators. Nearly every sample came with metadata listing a de-identified subject ID, COVID-19 status, age in years and sex. Where HLA class I and class II types were available, the types were taken from metadata supplied by the sample provider, not from assay-based typing.

In the prospective study, participants were roughly 18 to 95 years old, resided in about two dozen geographic areas of the United States, and were enrolled through a virtual design. To assign participants to cohorts, the prospective study relied on clinical history that participants themselves reported in a screening survey and a study questionnaire. Recovered participants in ImmuneRACE Cohort 3 were defined as having two consecutive negative NP/OP PCR tests, clearance from a healthcare professional, or resolution of symptoms. Each participant in the prospective study had whole blood, serum and a nasopharyngeal or oropharyngeal swab collected by mobile phlebotomists. Additional blood draws and questionnaires over an approximately 2-month period could optionally be provided by prospective study participants. Before DNA extraction, blood samples from the prospective study were shipped at room temperature or frozen.

TCRbeta CDR3 regions were amplified from genomic DNA using the immunoSEQ Assay, a bias-controlled multiplex PCR. The study's processing was this. The number of nucleated cells in each sample was estimated from the amplification of reference gene primers within the assay. To quantify the absolute abundance of each unique TCRbeta CDR3 rearrangement, sequence reads were collapsed and filtered. Productive Simpson clonality was computed per sample as the square root of Simpson's diversity index over productive rearrangements. As stored in TCRdb, this immuneACCESS dataset retains in-frame rearrangements with V and J assigned. A fraction of the clones does not appear; measured against another copy, unresolved V genes explain less than half of the discrepancy, and the remainder lacks a known reason. That table gives V, J and clone size, and the DNA gave D and trimming. The sample table records about 140,000 clones; 75% to 80% of these occur just once. Over 2.5% of the sample is in the top ten clones.

In the case of this clone: No antigen is known for it. Nothing much larger sits one base from this clone, and base qualities are not available.

Overall study outcomes, separate from this receptor: Clinical and demographic metadata were provided uncurated, with the amount varying by source and participant.

The source material was PBMCs or T cells enriched from blood (not recorded which). The clonotype was recovered from a woman in her forties or fifties who had recovered from COVID-19.

The CDR3 reads CARGRGGSSTDTQYF. The DNA reads as follows: TGTGCCCGCGGTCGTGGTGGCAGTTCGACAGATACGCAGTATTTT. The sequence links TRBV30 to TRBJ2-3, with the D segment identity uncertain. Trimming at the junction amounts to 8 bases on V and 3 bases on J, and the germline ends lie 21 bases apart. Via the germline V gene (reference sequence), CDR1 is GTSNPN and CDR2 SVGIG. The CDR3 numbers 15 residues from cysteine through phenylalanine. Only the CDR3 DNA stays, 45 bases, in frame from base 1.